Given below is one T cell receptor (beta chain) in context. Its antigen remains unidentified. These data originate in a study of regulatory T cells in long-lasting Graves disease. Study-wide findings and caveats: Persistent Graves' patients showed less TCR diversity than newly diagnosed patients showed. Persistent disease was characterized by preferential usage of TRBV28, TRBJ1-2 and TRBJ2-5.

As for time point: newly diagnosed GD, antithyroid drugs for less than 3 months. From PBMCs, RNA was extracted and then used to make the TCR library. Libraries of TCR beta came from iRepertoire HTBI primers plus Arm-PCR of CDR3 regions. MiXCR was run by TCRdb on the multiplex PCR reads, yielding one entry per CDR3 protein. The profile covers 400,000 to 550,000 distinct CDR3 sequences, with about a sixth appearing a single time and about 10% taken by the ten largest. This CDR3 comprises 15 residues. The germline CDR1 and CDR2 sequences are SGHRS and YFSETQ. V lost 0 bases and J lost 8; bases outside the gene matches: 9. The same data also went into a second study, on T cells in Graves' hyperthyroidism and ophthalmopathy.

This sequence was found in a woman in her 30s with Graves disease. The sample consisted of peripheral blood mononuclear cells (PBMCs), taken at new diagnosis, from a patient treated with antithyroid drugs. V is TRBV5-1 and J is TRBJ2-7; 9 nucleotides line up with TRBD1. The chain's CDR3 is CASSLEDGTGRKQYF. DNA of the CDR3: TGCGCCAGCAGCTTGGAAGATGGGACAGGGCGAAAGCAGTACTTC.